The TCR beta chain described here comes from a study of radiation and T cells in renal cell carcinoma. The CDR3 has 13 amino acids. CDR1 is SSHAT, CDR2 FNYEAQ, per germline (reference sequence). Regarding this clone: The junction shows a germline mismatch at one end, possibly a read error.

The time point was: baseline pretreatment blood. Treatment reported: 15 Gy SBRT to primary tumor, nephrectomy 4 weeks later. Blood was sampled at baseline, 2 weeks and 4 weeks after SBRT. Sequencing used immunoSEQ multiplex PCR; TCRdb keeps in-frame clones, though not all of them. In the table there are 150,000 or so clones, about 87% of which are singletons. This material consisted of blood, taken from a patient whose treatment included radiotherapy and nephrectomy. This chain joins TRBV7-7 and TRBJ2-7; 7 bases align to TRBD1. This sequence originates from a woman in her 70s with renal cell carcinoma. DNA of the CDR3: TGTGCTAGCAGCTCTAATCGACAGGGTGAGCAGTACTTC. Translated: CASSSNRQGEQYF.